This TCR beta chain was profiled in a study of cytomegalovirus exposure and HLA in healthy donors. TCRdb's table, derived via immunoSEQ multiplex PCR, lists solely in-frame clones and lacks some. The sample records fewer than 120,000 clones, roughly 87% being singletons. With 11 bases clipped from V and 0 bases from J, the junction kept 10 bases outside the gene matches. This CDR3 is 14 amino acids long. Germline lookup yields CDR1 MNHNS and CDR2 SASEGT. This TCR was recovered from a woman between 18 and 29 years old in good health and CMV-seronegative. The sample taken for sequencing was PBMCs. This chain uses TRBV6-1 with TRBJ2-7; 7 positions match TRBD1. The CDR3 DNA reads as TGTGCCGGGAAGGGGGCAGGGCTCTCCTACGAGCAGTACTTC. It yields the protein CAGKGAGLSYEQYF.